The clone carrying this T cell receptor (beta chain) appeared once. These data belong to a study of control samples from healthy donors and cancer patients. Germline values: CDR1 LNHDA, CDR2 SQIVND (reference sequence). The length of the CDR3 is 14 residues. The ends were cut back, 7 bases at V and 2 bases at J, with 13 bases in the middle. Repertoires were generated with immunoSEQ multiplex PCR, while TCRdb's copy carries only in-frame clones and drops some. The sample lists roughly 160,000 clones, approximately 94% occurring once. Sequencing was performed on PBMCs. The receptor's source is a man aged 60-69 years with colorectal cancer. The chain recombines TRBV19 with TRBJ2-3; D possibly matches TRBD1 or TRBD2 (5 bases each). Here the CDR3 DNA reads TGTGCCAGTAATCCCCCAGGGACCACAGATACGCAGTATTTT. Amino acids: CASNPPGTTDTQYF.